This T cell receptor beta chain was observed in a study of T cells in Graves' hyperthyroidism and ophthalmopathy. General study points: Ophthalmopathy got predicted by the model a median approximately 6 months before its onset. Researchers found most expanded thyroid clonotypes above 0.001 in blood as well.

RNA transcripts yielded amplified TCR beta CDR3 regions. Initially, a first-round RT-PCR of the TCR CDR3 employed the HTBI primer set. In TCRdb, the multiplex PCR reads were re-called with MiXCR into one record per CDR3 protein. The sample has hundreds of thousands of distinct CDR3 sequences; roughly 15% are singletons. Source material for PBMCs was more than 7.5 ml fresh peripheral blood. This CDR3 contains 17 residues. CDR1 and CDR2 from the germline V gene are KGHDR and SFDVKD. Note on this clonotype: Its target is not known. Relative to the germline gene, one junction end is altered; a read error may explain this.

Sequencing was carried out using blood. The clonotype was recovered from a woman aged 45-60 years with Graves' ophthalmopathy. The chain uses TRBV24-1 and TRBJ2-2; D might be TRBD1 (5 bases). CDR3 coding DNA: TGTGCCACCAGTGATTTAGGGGCAGGCCCGAACGCCGGGGAGCTGTTTTTT. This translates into CATSDLGAGPNAGELFF.